These T cell receptor beta chains were read from a single sample in a study of early T cells in non-severe SARS-CoV-2 infection. TCRdb processed the 5' RACE reads anew with MiXCR; each CDR3 protein has one entry. The profile shows some 19,000 distinct CDR3 sequences, roughly 4.4% of them singletons. The sample consisted of whole blood. The origin of the receptors is an adult who was a healthcare worker with PCR-confirmed SARS-CoV-2 infection or an uninfected control (not recorded which). The conserved cysteine and the conserved F or W are not part of the CDR3 here.

TRBV5-1,ASSLGWTIGGGNYGYT
TRBV11-2,ASRIRGPTDTQY
TRBV14,ASSQDVTEAF
TRBV12-3/TRBV12-4,ASSLSQSQGYT
TRBV11-2,ASSPGTPYNEQF
TRBV20-1,SAVPRGEAF
TRBV9,ASSLPSNEQF
TRBV12-3/TRBV12-4,ASSLVRGVNNEQF
TRBV10-1,ARTTPEV
TRBV4-3,ASSQHLLGEAF
TRBV11-3,ASSLQGDEQF
TRBV12-3/TRBV12-4,ASRSGIEAF
TRBV27,ASSFTATATYGYT
TRBV7-3,ASSPRGGSYEQY
TRBV29-1,SARTPGSSYETQY
TRBV6-6,ASRPGQGTTRAEAF
TRBV7-9,ASSMDGAWSDTQY
TRBV29-1,SVDEPGVLDGYT
TRBV19,ASRENPDRGETQY
TRBV20-1,SALGERYQETQY
TRBV5-4,ASSFVTASGANVLT
TRBV5-1,ASRFAASLEQY